Described below is a single T cell receptor (beta chain) sequence and its context. Profiling relied on immunoSEQ multiplex PCR, and the TCRdb table lists in-frame clones only, not all of them. The table lists hundreds of thousands of clones, roughly 83% of them singletons. The data were taken from a study of blood T cell repertoires in COVID-19. Study information: In each case, the material was cDNA or gDNA derived from T cells, B-cell-depleted T cells, or PBMCs.

Those enrolled, adults aged about 18 to 89 years, came from about two dozen US areas. Cohorts were assigned according to the clinical history that participants reported. The CDR3 contains 16 residues. Germline-derived CDR1 and CDR2 are MNHEY and SMNVEV (reference sequence). V gave up 5 bases and J gave up 3 bases; unmatched junction bases: 9. Sequenced: PBMCs or T cells enriched from blood (not recorded which). The gene calls are TRBV27 and TRBJ2-2; 7 bases fit TRBD1. This clonotype originated in a woman in her fifties or sixties who had recovered from COVID-19. CDR3 protein: CASSALGTVDTGELFF. In DNA, the CDR3 is TGTGCCAGCAGTGCACTCGGGACAGTTGACACCGGGGAGCTGTTTTTT.